This TCR beta chain came from a study of T cell changes during pregnancy in multiple sclerosis. Looked up from germline, CDR1 is SQVTM and CDR2 is ANQGSEA. The CDR3 contains 13 residues. V lost 6 bases and J 4 bases, leaving 15 bases between the germline ends. Only one count was recorded for this clone. Clones were read by immunoSEQ multiplex PCR, and TCRdb kept only the in-frame ones, dropping some. The data hold over 50,000 clones, with about 92% observed a single time. The chain is built from TRBV29-1 and TRBJ2-5; D is possibly TRBD2 (5 bases). The source was peripheral blood, collected in the second trimester of pregnancy. The sequence came from a female donor with multiple sclerosis, enrolled in a pregnancy study. The CDR3: CSVRVMGIETQYF. The CDR3 nucleotides read TGCAGCGTGAGGGTCATGGGGATAGAGACCCAGTACTTC.